This T cell receptor (beta chain) was sequenced in a study of T cells after yellow fever vaccination. Findings and limits, study-wide: The CD4 and CD8 compartments had a small share of their clonotypes in common.

V lost 1 base and J lost 0, with 4 bases in between. The CDR3 has 14 amino acids. Per germline, CDR1 SEHNR and CDR2 FQNEAQ (reference sequence). This clonotype was detected only a few times. Its antigen remains unidentified. TCRdb processed the 5' RACE reads anew with MiXCR; each CDR3 protein has one entry. The sample lists roughly 79,000 distinct CDR3 sequences, around 7.9% occurring once. The TCR was taken from a man younger than 35 who received the YFV17D yellow fever vaccine. This material consisted of CD8+ T cells sorted from PBMCs, taken around 10 days after the first yellow fever vaccination. The chain is built from TRBV7-9 and TRBJ1-3, with D uncertain. The CDR3: CASSLVASGNTIYF. CDR3 in DNA: TGTGCCAGCAGCTTAGTGGCCTCTGGAAACACCATATATTTT.